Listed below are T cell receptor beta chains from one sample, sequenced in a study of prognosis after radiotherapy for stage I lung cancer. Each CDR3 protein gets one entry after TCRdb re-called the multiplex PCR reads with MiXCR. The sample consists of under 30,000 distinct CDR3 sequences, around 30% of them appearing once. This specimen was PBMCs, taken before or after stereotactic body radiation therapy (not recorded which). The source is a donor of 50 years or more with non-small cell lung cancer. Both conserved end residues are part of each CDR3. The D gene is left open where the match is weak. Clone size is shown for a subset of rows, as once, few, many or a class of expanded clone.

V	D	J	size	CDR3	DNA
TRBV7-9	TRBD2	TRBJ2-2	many	CASSPRLAENGELFF	TGTGCCAGCAGCCCTAGACTAGCGGAAAACGGGGAGCTGTTTTTT
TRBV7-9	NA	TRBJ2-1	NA	CASSLGRDQFF	TGTGCCAGCAGCTTAGGGAGGGATCAGTTCTTC
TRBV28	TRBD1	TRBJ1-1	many	CASILSGTGEAFF	TGTGCCAGCATCTTATCCGGGACAGGTGAAGCTTTCTTT
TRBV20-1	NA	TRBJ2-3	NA	CSARVGQGVEYF	TGCAGTGCTAGAGTCGGCCAGGGTGTTGAGTATTTT
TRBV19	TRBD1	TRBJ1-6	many	CASSRQGVSPLHF	TGTGCCAGTAGTCGACAGGGTGTCTCACCCCTCCACTTT
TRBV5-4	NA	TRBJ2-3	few	CASSLSRGSTDTQYF	TGTGCCAGCAGCTTGAGTCGGGGTAGCACAGATACGCAGTATTTT
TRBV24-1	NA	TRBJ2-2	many	CATEAANTGELFF	TGTGCCACCGAAGCGGCGAACACCGGGGAGCTGTTTTTT
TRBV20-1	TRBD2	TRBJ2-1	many	CSAREDTPSGRWYNEQFF	TGCAGTGCTAGAGAGGATACGCCTAGCGGGAGGTGGTACAATGAGCAGTTCTTC
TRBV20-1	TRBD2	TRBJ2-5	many	CSARDPLAGLEETQYF	TGCAGTGCTAGAGATCCCCTAGCGGGACTAGAAGAGACCCAGTACTTC
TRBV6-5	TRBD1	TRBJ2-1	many	CASSWTGGGLLEQFF	TGTGCCAGCAGTTGGACAGGGGGGGGACTTCTAGAGCAGTTCTTC
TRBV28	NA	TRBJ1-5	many	CASSLWGSNQPQHF	TGTGCCAGCAGTTTATGGGGTAGCAATCAGCCCCAGCATTTT
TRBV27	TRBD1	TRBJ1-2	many	CASSNAYPDRNYGYTF	TGTGCCAGCAGTAACGCGTACCCGGACAGGAACTATGGCTACACCTTC
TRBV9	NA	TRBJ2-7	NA	CASSVETDSYEQYF	TGTGCCAGCAGCGTAGAGACAGATTCCTACGAGCAGTACTTC
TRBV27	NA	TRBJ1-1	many	CASSLSGGRGTEAFF	TGTGCCAGCAGTTTATCAGGGGGGCGGGGGACTGAAGCTTTCTTT
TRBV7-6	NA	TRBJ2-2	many	CASSLTGGTGELFF	TGTGCCAGCAGCTTAACAGGCGGGACCGGGGAGCTGTTTTTT
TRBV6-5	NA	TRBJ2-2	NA	CASSYSRETILSGGLFF	TGTGCCAGCAGTTATAGTCGGGAGACGATTCTGTCCGGGGGGCTGTTTTTT
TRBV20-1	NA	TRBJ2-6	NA	CSARVERGTFSGANVLTF	TGTAGTGCTAGAGTCGAAAGGGGGACATTCTCTGGGGCCAACGTCCTGACTTTC
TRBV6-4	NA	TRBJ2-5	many	CASSDPPLPGGGETQYF	TGTGCCAGCAGTGACCCACCTTTGCCCGGGGGCGGGGAGACCCAGTACTTC
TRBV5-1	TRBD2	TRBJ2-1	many	CASSLTSGGGEQFF	TGCGCCAGCAGCTTAACTAGCGGGGGCGGGGAGCAGTTCTTC
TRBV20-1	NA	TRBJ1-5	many	CSARDRQFRSGLNNQPQHF	TGCAGTGCTAGAGATCGTCAATTTCGGTCAGGGTTGAACAATCAGCCCCAGCATTTT
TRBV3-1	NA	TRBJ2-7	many	CASSQASWGNEQYF	TGTGCCAGCAGCCAGGCCAGTTGGGGAAACGAGCAGTACTTC
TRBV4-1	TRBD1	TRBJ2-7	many	CASSQAGGAAYEQYF	TGCGCCAGCAGCCAAGCAGGGGGCGCTGCCTACGAGCAGTACTTC
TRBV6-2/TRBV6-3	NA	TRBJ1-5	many	CASSLIGLNQPQHF	TGTGCCAGCAGTTTAATAGGGCTCAATCAGCCCCAGCATTTT
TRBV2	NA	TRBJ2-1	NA	CASTNSASSYNEQFF	TGTGCCAGCACCAATTCCGCGAGCTCCTACAATGAGCAGTTCTTC
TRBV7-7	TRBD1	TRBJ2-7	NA	CASSRQGSYEQYF	TGTGCCAGCAGCCGACAGGGCTCCTACGAGCAGTACTTC
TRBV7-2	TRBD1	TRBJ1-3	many	CASSRGQEVFTIYF	TGTGCCAGCAGCCGGGGACAGGAGGTTTTCACCATATATTTT
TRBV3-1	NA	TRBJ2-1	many	CASSLSRPLYNEQFF	TGTGCCAGCAGCCTCTCCAGGCCCCTTTACAATGAGCAGTTCTTC
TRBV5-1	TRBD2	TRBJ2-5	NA	CASSYGTSGQETQYF	TGCGCCAGCAGCTACGGGACTAGCGGCCAAGAGACCCAGTACTTC
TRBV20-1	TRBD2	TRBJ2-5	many	CSAPRTSRETQYF	TGCAGTGCTCCCAGGACTAGCCGGGAGACCCAGTACTTC
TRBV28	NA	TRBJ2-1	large	CASRLWVNSYNEQFF	TGTGCCAGCAGACTATGGGTAAACTCCTACAATGAGCAGTTCTTC
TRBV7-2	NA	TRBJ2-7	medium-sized	CASSLVRGGSYEQYF	TGTGCCAGCAGCTTAGTTCGGGGTGGTAGCTACGAGCAGTACTTC
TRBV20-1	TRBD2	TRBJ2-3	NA	CSASTSGRTDTQYF	TGCAGTGCAAGTACTAGCGGGAGAACAGATACGCAGTATTTT